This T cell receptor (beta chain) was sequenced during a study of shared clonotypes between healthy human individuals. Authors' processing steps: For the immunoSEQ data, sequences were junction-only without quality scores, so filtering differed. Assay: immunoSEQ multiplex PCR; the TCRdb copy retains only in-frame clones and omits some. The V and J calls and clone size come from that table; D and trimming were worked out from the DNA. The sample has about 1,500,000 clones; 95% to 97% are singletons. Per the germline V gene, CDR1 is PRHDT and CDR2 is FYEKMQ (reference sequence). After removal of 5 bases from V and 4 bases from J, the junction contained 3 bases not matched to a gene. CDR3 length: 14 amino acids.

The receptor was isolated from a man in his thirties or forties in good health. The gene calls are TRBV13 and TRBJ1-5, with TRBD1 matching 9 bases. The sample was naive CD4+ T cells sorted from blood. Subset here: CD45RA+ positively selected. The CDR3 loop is CASSRDRVNQPQHF. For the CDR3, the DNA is TGTGCCAGCAGCCGGGACAGGGTAAATCAGCCCCAGCATTTT.